This paragraph reports one TCR beta chain. Its antigen is still unknown. Per-base qualities were not stored, and no clone one base away is much larger. The data belong to a study of control samples from healthy donors and cancer patients (dated by TCRdb to 2018 to 2020). Receptor amplification or capture employed the immunoSEQ multiplex PCR assay. As stored in TCRdb, this immuneACCESS dataset retains in-frame rearrangements with V and J assigned. A fraction of the clones does not appear; measured against another copy, unresolved V genes explain less than half of the discrepancy, and the remainder lacks a known reason. The sample table shows approximately 170,000 clones, and more than 90% are seen once. The ten largest make up approximately 1.4% of the sample. The TCR originated in a man aged 25-45 years in good health. Material: blood.

Here is the DNA: TGTGCCAGCAGCTTAGCGGGGGTCGGGGGGGAGACCCAGTACTTC. Its product reads: CASSLAGVGGETQYF. This receptor chain uses TRBV5-8 and TRBJ2-5; 8 junctional bases match TRBD2. The V end gives up 2 bases and the J end 5 bases, leaving 8 bases in the junction not matched to a gene. The CDR1 and CDR2 encoded by the germline V gene are SGHTS and YDEGEE. CDR3 length: 15 amino acids, cysteine to phenylalanine. The only DNA kept is the CDR3, 45 bases in frame from the first base.